The 3 T cell receptor beta chains below come from one sample, sequenced in a study of identical twins. TCRdb redid the calling of the 5' RACE reads with MiXCR, one entry per CDR3 protein. The sample carries 450,000 or so distinct CDR3 sequences, 24% recorded once. The data were also submitted as part of a second study, on T cells expressing NK-cell markers.

Material for sequencing was CD4+ T cells sorted from blood. The receptors were gathered from a woman aged 18-29 years in good health.

This clonotype was detected a few times. The CDR3 is CASTVGTSGPREQYF. The CDR3 DNA sequence: TGTGCCAGCACGGTCGGGACTAGCGGGCCTCGGGAGCAGTACTTC. The chain combines TRBV3-1 with TRBJ2-7; 12 bases line up with TRBD2. V gave up 7 bases and J gave up 7 bases; unmatched junction bases: 11. The CDR3 sequence is 15 residues long. Germline-derived CDR1 and CDR2 are LGHDT and YNNKEL (reference sequence).

This clonotype has a handful of counts. The V gene is TRBV15, the J gene TRBJ1-5; D not certain. Germline V lookup: CDR1 LNHNV, CDR2 YYDKDF (reference sequence). This CDR3 contains 14 residues. The V and J ends lost 1 base and 7 bases respectively, with 11 bases between them. DNA of the CDR3: TGTGCCACCAGCAGAGTCACGAGGACCCAGCCCCAGCATTTT. Amino acid sequence: CATSRVTRTQPQHF.

V is TRBV25-1 and J is TRBJ1-1, with a weak D call TRBD1 (5 bases). Germline loops: CDR1 MGHDK, CDR2 SYGVNS. The CDR3 sequence is 13 residues long. V dropped 4 bases and J dropped 1 base, with 7 bases sitting between them. This CDR3 is CASSGGTNTEAFF. CDR3 coding DNA: TGTGCCAGCAGTGGCGGGACGAACACTGAAGCTTTCTTT.